This T cell receptor beta chain was retrieved from a study of cytomegalovirus exposure and HLA in healthy donors. Study-wide results and limits: 164 TCR beta chains were listed as cytomegalovirus-associated. Earlier results showed most TCR beta V segments being productive about 87% or about 30% of the time.

With 60 Vbeta and 13 Jbeta primers, the PCR was carried out. Data came from immunoSEQ multiplex PCR; TCRdb stores just in-frame clones and leaves some out. The table shows 100,000 to 150,000 clones, with 80% occurring only once. The CDR3 extends over 13 amino acids. Germline V gene sequence: CDR1 SGHTA, CDR2 FQGTGA. This clone was picked up a small number of times. The antigen is not known. The sequenced sample was PBMCs. V is TRBV7-3 and J is TRBJ2-5, with 10 bases aligning to TRBD1. The J call is doubtful: the DNA matches TRBJ2-7 better. The receptor comes from a female donor in good health and CMV-seronegative. CDR3 in amino acids: CASSRDRGYEQYF. The CDR3 coding sequence is TGTGCCAGCAGCCGGGACAGGGGCTACGAGCAGTACTTC.